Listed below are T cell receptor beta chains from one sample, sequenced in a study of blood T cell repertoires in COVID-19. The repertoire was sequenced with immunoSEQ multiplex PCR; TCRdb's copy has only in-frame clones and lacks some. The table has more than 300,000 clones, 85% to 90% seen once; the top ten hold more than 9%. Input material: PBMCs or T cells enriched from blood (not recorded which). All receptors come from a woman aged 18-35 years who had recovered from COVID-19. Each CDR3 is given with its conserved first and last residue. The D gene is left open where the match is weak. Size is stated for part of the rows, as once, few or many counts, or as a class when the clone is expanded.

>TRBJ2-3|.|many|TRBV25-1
TGTGCCAGCAGCCAGGGCGATACGCAGTATTTT
CASSQGDTQYF
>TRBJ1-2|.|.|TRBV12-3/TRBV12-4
TGTGCCAGCAGTTTATGGGGGGACTATGGCTACACCTTC
CASSLWGDYGYTF
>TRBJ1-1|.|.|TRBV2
TGTGCCAGCAGTACGAGGCCCCGGAACACTGAAGCTTTCTTT
CASSTRPRNTEAFF
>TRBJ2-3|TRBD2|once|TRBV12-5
TGTGCTAGTGCGTCGGGACTAGCGGGAGGGGGGTTCGGCACAGATACGCAGTATTTT
CASASGLAGGGFGTDTQYF
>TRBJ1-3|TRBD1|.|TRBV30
TGTGCCTGGAGTTTTACAGGGGGGCCTGGAAACACCATATATTTT
CAWSFTGGPGNTIYF
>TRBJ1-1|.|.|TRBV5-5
TGTGCCAGCAGCCAAGACAGGTCTCCTCAAGCTTTCTTT
CASSQDRSPQAFF
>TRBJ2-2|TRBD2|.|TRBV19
TGTGCCAGTAGTGTTTCTAGCGGGAGCAGGTACACCGGGGAGCTGTTTTTT
CASSVSSGSRYTGELFF
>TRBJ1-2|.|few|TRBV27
TGTGCCAGCACCCCCTTTGCCAGTCGCCAAAGAACCTATGGCTACACCTTC
CASTPFASRQRTYGYTF
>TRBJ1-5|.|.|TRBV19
TGTGCCAGTCTCCCGCCCGGGACTCCGGCTCAGCCCCAGCATTTT
CASLPPGTPAQPQHF
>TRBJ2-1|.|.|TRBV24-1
TGTGCCACCAGTGATATCTACCGGGACAATGAGCAGTTCTTC
CATSDIYRDNEQFF
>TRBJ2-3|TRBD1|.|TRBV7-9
TGTGCCAGCAGCTTAACAGGGGGCGTCGGATATACGCAGTATTTT
CASSLTGGVGYTQYF
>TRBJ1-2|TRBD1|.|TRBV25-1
TGTGCCAGCAGTGACGCTCCCGGGACAGTGAACTATGGCTACACCTTC
CASSDAPGTVNYGYTF
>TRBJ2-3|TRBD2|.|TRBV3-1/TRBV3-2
TGTGCCAGCAGCCAAGAAGGCCTAGCGGGAATCACAGATACGCAGTATTTT
CASSQEGLAGITDTQYF
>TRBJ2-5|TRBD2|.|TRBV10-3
TGTGCCATCAGAACTAGCGGGGGAACGGAGACCCAGTACTTC
CAIRTSGGTETQYF
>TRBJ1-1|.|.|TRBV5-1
TGCGCCAGCAGCCCCTTGAGCAAGACTGAAGCTTTCTTT
CASSPLSKTEAFF
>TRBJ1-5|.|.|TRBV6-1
TGTGCCAGCAGTGCCAGGGGTTTGGCTGCTTCCGTCAGAGGCAATCAGCCCCAGCATTTT
CASSARGLAASVRGNQPQHF
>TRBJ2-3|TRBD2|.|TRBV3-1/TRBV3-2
TGTGCCAGCAGCCACAAACTTAGCGGGGGTGGCACAGATACGCAGTATTTT
CASSHKLSGGGTDTQYF
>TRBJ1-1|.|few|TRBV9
TGTGCCAGCAGCGTAGGGGGCTCGTACACTGAAGCTTTCTTT
CASSVGGSYTEAFF
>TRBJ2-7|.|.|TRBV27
TGTGCCAGCAGTTTACGCGCAGAGGCCTACGAGCAGTACTTC
CASSLRAEAYEQYF
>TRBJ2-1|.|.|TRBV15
TGTGCCACCAGCAGAGTCAACTACAATGAGCAGTTCTTC
CATSRVNYNEQFF
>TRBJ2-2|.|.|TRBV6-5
TGTGCCAGCACCCGACAGGATCACACCGGGGAGCTGTTTTTT
CASTRQDHTGELFF
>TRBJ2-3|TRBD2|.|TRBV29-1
TGCAGCTCCAACCAGGGACTAGCGGCGGGGGATACGCAGTATTTT
CSSNQGLAAGDTQYF
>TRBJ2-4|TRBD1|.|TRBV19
TGTGCCAGTAGTCCGGGCGACAGGGATCTAGCCAAAAACATTCAGTACTTC
CASSPGDRDLAKNIQYF
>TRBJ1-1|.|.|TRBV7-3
TGTGCCAGCAGCCCAAATGGGGCAAACACTGAAGCTTTCTTT
CASSPNGANTEAFF
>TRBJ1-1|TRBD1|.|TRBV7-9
TGTGCCAGCAGCTTTACAGGGGGCATAGACACTGAAGCTTTCTTT
CASSFTGGIDTEAFF
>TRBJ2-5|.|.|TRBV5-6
TGTGCCAGCAGCTTCCTGGACTATCAAGAGACCCAGTACTTC
CASSFLDYQETQYF
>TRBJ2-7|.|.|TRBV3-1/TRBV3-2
TGTGCCAGCAGCCAAGACTGGGGGGACAGCTCCTACGAGCAGTACTTC
CASSQDWGDSSYEQYF
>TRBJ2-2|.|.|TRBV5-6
TGTGCCAGCAGCTTGGTTGCGTTTGGGGCAAAGAACACCGGGGAGCTGTTTTTT
CASSLVAFGAKNTGELFF
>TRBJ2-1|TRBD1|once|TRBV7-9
TGTGCCAGCAGCCCCGGACAGGGGGCCTCTTGGAATGAGCAGTTCTTC
CASSPGQGASWNEQFF
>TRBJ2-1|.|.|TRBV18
TGTGCCAGCTCCCTTCAGAGCGGTTTTCCCTACAATGAGCAGTTCTTC
CASSLQSGFPYNEQFF
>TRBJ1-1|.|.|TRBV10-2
TGCGCCAGCAGTGCCTGGCTCGGGGGCACTGAAGCTTTCTTT
CASSAWLGGTEAFF
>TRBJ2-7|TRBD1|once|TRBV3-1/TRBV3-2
TGTGCCAGCAGCCCCAGGACAGGGACCCCTCCGGGGTACTTC
CASSPRTGTPPGYF
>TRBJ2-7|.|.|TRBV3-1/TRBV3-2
TGTGCCAGCAGCCAAGCACAGGGTTCCTACGAGCAGTACTTC
CASSQAQGSYEQYF
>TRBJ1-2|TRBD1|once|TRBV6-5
TGTGCCAGCAGTTACTCAAGGACAGGGTTATATGGCTACACCTTC
CASSYSRTGLYGYTF
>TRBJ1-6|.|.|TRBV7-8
TGTGCCAGCAGCTTAGCGTCCTGGCCGGGGAATAAGGGTTCACCCCTCCACTTT
CASSLASWPGNKGSPLHF
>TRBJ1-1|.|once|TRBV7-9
TGTGCCAGCAGCCCCCAAGCAGGGGCGAACACTGAAGCTTTCTTT
CASSPQAGANTEAFF
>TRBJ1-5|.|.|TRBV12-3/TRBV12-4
TGTGCCAGCAGTTTAAGCAGCGATCAGCCCCAGCATTTT
CASSLSSDQPQHF
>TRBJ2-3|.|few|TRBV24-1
TGTGCCACCAGTCCGGGACTCCACACAGATACGCAGTATTTT
CATSPGLHTDTQYF
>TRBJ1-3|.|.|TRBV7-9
TGTGCCAGCAGCTTATCGGGGGGTGGAAACACCATATATTTT
CASSLSGGGNTIYF
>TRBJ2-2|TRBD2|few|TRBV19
TGTGCCAGTAGCCCACTAGCGGGAGCGGCGGAGCTGTTTTTT
CASSPLAGAAELFF
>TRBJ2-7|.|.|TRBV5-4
TGTGCCAGCAGCTCCTATAGCGGAGGCGACGAGCAGTACTTC
CASSSYSGGDEQYF
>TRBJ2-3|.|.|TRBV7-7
TGTGCTAGCAGCTTCCTTTTAAGCACAGATACGCAGTATTTT
CASSFLLSTDTQYF
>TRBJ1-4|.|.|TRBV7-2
TGTGCCAGCAGCTTAGGACAGGCTAATGAAAAACTGTTTTTT
CASSLGQANEKLFF
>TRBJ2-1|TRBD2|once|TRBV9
TGTGCCAGCAGCGCCCATAGCGGGGGGGCTGGTGAGCAGTTCTTC
CASSAHSGGAGEQFF
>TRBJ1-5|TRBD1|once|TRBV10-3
TGTGCCATCAGTGACCTACAGGGGAATCAGCCCCAGCATTTT
CAISDLQGNQPQHF
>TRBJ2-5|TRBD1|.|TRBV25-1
TGTGCCAGCAGTGAATTCTTTAACCGGGACAGGGATTGGAAGACCCAGTACTTC
CASSEFFNRDRDWKTQYF
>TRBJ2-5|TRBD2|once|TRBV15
TGTGCCACCAGCTCAGGACTAGCGGTTCAAGAGACCCAGTACTTC
CATSSGLAVQETQYF
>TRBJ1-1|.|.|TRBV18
TGTGCCAGCTCACTCTGGCCTCAAGATGCGAACACTGAAGCTTTCTTT
CASSLWPQDANTEAFF
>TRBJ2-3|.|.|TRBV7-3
TGTGCCAGCAGCTTCGCGACATCAGATACGCAGTATTTT
CASSFATSDTQYF